This passage covers 7 T cell receptor beta chains from one sample sequenced in a study of T cells after yellow fever vaccination. One entry per CDR3 protein results from TCRdb running MiXCR on the 5' RACE reads. The sample consists of around 300,000 distinct CDR3 sequences, 10% to 15% of them appearing once. The sample was CD4+ T cells sorted from PBMCs, taken 45 days after the yellow fever booster vaccination. These receptors all stem from a man under 40 who received the YFV17D yellow fever vaccine.

The chain employs TRBV2 and TRBJ1-5; D possibly corresponds to TRBD1 (5 bases). V was pared by 6 bases and J by 9 bases, with 12 bases between. Germline V gene data show CDR1 as SNHLY and CDR2 as FYNNEI. The CDR3 covers 12 residues. CDR3 sequence reads: CASRSGIGPQHF. The CDR3 nucleotides are TGTGCCAGCAGATCAGGGATAGGGCCCCAGCATTTT.

The chain combines TRBV7-2 with TRBJ1-1, with 9 bases fitting TRBD1. Losses at the gene ends were 7 bases for V and 5 bases for J; bases not matched to a gene: 11. CDR1 and CDR2 from the germline V gene are SGHTA and FQGNSA. The CDR3 is made up of 15 amino acids. CDR3: CASKVARDRVTEAFF. In DNA form, the CDR3 reads TGTGCCAGCAAAGTAGCCCGGGACAGGGTTACTGAAGCTTTCTTT.

This clonotype has only a few counts. The chain carries TRBV18 and TRBJ2-3; TRBD2 matches at 9 bases. J lost 5 bases, V lost 10 bases, and 10 bases had no gene match. The germline CDR1 and CDR2 sequences are KGHSH and LQKENI. The length of the CDR3 is 14 residues. In DNA form, the CDR3 reads TGTGCCACCACCTGGCGGGAGGGTGGAGATACGCAGTATTTT. Encoded protein: CATTWREGGDTQYF. The full variable domain, rest sourced from reference TRBV18 and TRBJ2-3, is NAGVMQNPRHLVRRRGQEARLRCSPMKGHSHVYWYRQLPEEGLKFMVYLQKENIIDESGMPKERFSAEFPKEGPSILRIQQVVRGDSAAYFCATTWREGGDTQYFGPGTRLTVL.

CDR3 loop: CASSPTSGRSAKNIQYF. The CDR3 DNA reads TGCGCCAGCAGCCCGACTAGCGGGAGATCAGCCAAAAACATTCAGTACTTC. The V call is TRBV4-3, the J call TRBJ2-4; the match to TRBD2 covers 12 bases. Germline trimming cut 4 bases from V and 0 bases from J; bases unmatched to any gene: 4. Germline V gene data show CDR1 as LGHNA and CDR2 as YSLEER. The length of the CDR3 is 17 residues.

This clonotype was found many times. The chain links TRBV20-1 to TRBJ2-1; D gene uncertain. CDR1 DFQATT and CDR2 SNEGSKA come from the germline V gene (reference sequence). This CDR3 is built from 12 residues. Trimming cost V 2 bases and J 6 bases, with 8 bases left between them. This CDR3 reads CSARRSTNEQFF. CDR3 bases: TGCAGTGCTAGAAGGTCCACCAATGAGCAGTTCTTC.

For the CDR3, the DNA is TGTGCCAGCAGAGCCTGGGACTCAGCTGGGGGGCAGTTCTTC. Encoded protein: CASRAWDSAGGQFF. The J gene is TRBJ2-1, the V gene TRBV2; perhaps TRBD2 as D (6 bases). V was clipped by 6 bases and J by 12 bases, with 21 bases between them. CDR1 is SNHLY and CDR2 is FYNNEI in the germline V gene. The CDR3 length is 14 residues. The full variable domain, completed using reference TRBV2 and TRBJ2-1, is EPEVTQTPSHQVTQMGQEVILRCVPISNHLYFYWYRQILGQKVEFLVSFYNNEISEKSEIFDDQFSVERPDGSNFTLKIRSTKLEDSAMYFCASRAWDSAGGQFFGPGTRLTVL.

This clonotype has just a few counts. The chain is built from TRBV24-1 and TRBJ2-1; tentatively, D is TRBD1 (6 bases). The germline V gene has CDR1 KGHDR and CDR2 SFDVKD. Trimming removed 8 bases from V and 5 bases from J, with 12 bases in between. This CDR3 contains 13 residues. CDR3 sequence (DNA): TGTGCCACCAAGGGACACCAAGACAATGAGCAGTTCTTC. Amino acids: CATKGHQDNEQFF.